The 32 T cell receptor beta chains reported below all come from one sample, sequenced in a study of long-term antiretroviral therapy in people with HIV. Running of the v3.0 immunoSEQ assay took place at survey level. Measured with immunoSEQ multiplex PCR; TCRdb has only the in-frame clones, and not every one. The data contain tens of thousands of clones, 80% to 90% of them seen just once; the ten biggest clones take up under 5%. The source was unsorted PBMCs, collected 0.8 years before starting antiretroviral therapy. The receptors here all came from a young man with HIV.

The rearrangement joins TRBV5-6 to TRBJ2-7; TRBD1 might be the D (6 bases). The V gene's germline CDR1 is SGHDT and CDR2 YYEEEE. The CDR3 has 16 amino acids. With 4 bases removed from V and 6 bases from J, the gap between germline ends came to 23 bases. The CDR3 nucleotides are TGTGCCAGCAGCCAAGGAGCTGCAGGGGAAGAATCCGAGCAGTACTTC. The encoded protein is CASSQGAAGEESEQYF.

The CDR3 sequence: CASGGDSSYEQYF. In DNA, the CDR3 is TGTGCCAGCGGGGGTGACAGCTCCTACGAGCAGTACTTC. The chain couples TRBV7-9 to TRBJ2-7; D might be TRBD1 or TRBD2, each matching 5 bases. CDR1 and CDR2 from the germline V gene are SEHNR and FQNEAQ (reference sequence). CDR3 length equals 13 residues. The V gene lost 8 bases and the J gene lost 0 bases, with 11 bases spanning the gap.

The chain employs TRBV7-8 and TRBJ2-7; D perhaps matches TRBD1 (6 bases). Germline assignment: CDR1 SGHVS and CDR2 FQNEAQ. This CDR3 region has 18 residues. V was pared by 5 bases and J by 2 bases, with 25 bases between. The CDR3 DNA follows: TGTGCCAGCAGCCCCCGACCCGGGACATCAGGTCCCCCCTACGAGCAGTACTTC. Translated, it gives CASSPRPGTSGPPYEQYF.

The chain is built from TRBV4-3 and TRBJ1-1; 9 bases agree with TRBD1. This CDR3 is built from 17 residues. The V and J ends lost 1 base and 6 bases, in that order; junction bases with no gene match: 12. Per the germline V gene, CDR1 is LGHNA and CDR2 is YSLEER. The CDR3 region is CASSQVPQGAGVAEAFF. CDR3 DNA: TGCGCCAGCAGCCAAGTTCCACAGGGGGCTGGGGTCGCTGAAGCTTTCTTT.

CDR3 region: CASSKYQETQYF. The CDR3 DNA is TGTGCCAGCAGCAAGTACCAAGAGACCCAGTACTTC. The J gene is TRBJ2-5, the V gene TRBV5-8; D remains unclear. The CDR3 length is 12 residues. Per germline, CDR1 SGHTS and CDR2 YDEGEE. V lost 4 bases to trimming and J lost 0 bases, with 4 bases between them.

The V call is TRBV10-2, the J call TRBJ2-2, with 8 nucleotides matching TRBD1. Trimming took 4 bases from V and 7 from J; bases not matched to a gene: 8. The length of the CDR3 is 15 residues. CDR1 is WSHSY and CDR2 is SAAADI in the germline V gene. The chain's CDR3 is CASSGGTGRDGELFF. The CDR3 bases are TGCGCCAGCAGTGGGGGGACAGGACGGGACGGGGAGCTGTTTTTT.

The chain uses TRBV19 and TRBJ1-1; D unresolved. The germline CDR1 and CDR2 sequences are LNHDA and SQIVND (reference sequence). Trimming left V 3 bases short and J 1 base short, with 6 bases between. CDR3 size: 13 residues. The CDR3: CASSIIGNTEAFF. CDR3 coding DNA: TGTGCCAGTAGTATTATAGGGAACACTGAAGCTTTCTTT.

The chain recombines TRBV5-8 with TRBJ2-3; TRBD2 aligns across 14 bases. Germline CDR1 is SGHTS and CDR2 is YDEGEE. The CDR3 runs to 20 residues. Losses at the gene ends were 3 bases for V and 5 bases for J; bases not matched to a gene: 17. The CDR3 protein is CASSWSFGSRLAGGVDTQYF. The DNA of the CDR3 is TGTGCCAGCAGCTGGAGCTTCGGTTCGAGACTAGCGGGGGGGGTAGATACGCAGTATTTT.

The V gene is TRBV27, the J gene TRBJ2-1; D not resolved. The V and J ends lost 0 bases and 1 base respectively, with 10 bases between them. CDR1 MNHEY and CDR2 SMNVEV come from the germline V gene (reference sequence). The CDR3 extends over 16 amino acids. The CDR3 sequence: CASSLSFYLSYNEQFF. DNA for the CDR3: TGTGCCAGCAGTTTATCGTTCTACCTTTCCTACAATGAGCAGTTCTTC.

This CDR3 reads CASSVGGAVYGYTF. CDR3 coding DNA: TGTGCCAGCAGCGTAGGGGGGGCCGTCTATGGCTACACCTTC. The chain employs TRBV9 and TRBJ1-2; D might be TRBD1 (6 bases). V shed 0 bases and J shed 4 bases, with 10 bases lying between them. This CDR3 contains 14 residues. CDR1 SGDLS and CDR2 YYNGEE come from the germline V gene.

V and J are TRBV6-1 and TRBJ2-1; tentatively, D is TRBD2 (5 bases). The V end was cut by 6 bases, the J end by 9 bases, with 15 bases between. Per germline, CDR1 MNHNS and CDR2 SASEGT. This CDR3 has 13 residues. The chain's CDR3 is CASRSLWETEQFF. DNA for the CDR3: TGTGCCAGCAGATCACTATGGGAGACTGAGCAGTTCTTC.

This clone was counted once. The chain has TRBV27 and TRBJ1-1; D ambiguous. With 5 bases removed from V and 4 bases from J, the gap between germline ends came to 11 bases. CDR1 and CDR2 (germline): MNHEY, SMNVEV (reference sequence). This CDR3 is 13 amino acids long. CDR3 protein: CASSGHRGTEAFF. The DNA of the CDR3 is TGTGCCAGCAGTGGTCACCGCGGCACTGAAGCTTTCTTT.

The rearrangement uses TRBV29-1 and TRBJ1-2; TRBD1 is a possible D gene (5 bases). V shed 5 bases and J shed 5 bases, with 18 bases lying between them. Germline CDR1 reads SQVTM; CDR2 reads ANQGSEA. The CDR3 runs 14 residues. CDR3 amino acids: CSVKGLNQSYGYTF. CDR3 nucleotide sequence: TGCAGCGTTAAGGGACTTAATCAGTCTTATGGCTACACCTTC.

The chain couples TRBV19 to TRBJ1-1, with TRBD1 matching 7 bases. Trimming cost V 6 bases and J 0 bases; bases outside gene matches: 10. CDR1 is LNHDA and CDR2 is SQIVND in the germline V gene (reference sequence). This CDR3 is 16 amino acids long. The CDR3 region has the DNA TGTGCCAGTAGGTCACCGGGACAGAAAATGAACACTGAAGCTTTCTTT. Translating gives CASRSPGQKMNTEAFF.

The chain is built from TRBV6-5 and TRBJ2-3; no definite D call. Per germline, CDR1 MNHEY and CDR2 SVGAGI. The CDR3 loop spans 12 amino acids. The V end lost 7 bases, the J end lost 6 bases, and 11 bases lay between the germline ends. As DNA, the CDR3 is TGTGCCAGCACGGCTGACCTCGATACGCAGTATTTT. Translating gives CASTADLDTQYF.

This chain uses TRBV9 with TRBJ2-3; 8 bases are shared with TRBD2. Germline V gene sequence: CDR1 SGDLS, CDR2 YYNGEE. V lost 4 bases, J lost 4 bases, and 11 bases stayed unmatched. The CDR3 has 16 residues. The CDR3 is CASSPRGGGRPDTQYF. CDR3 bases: TGTGCCAGCAGCCCGAGGGGGGGCGGGAGGCCAGATACGCAGTATTTT.

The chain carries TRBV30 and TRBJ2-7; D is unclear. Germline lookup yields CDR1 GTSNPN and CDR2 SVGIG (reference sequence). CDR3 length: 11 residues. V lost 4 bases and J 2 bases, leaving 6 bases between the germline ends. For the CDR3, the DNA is TGTGCCTGGACACGCGCCTACGAGCAGTACTTC. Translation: CAWTRAYEQYF. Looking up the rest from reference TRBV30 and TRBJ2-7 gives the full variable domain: SQTIHQWPATLVQPVGSPLSLECTVEGTSNPNLYWYRQAAGRGLQLLFYSVGIGQISSEVPQNLSASRPQDRQFILSSKKLLLSDSGFYLCAWTRAYEQYFGPGTRLTVT.

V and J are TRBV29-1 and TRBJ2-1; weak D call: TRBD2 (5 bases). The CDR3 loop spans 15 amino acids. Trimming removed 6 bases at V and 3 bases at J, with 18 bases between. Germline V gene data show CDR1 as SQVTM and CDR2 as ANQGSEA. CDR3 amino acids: CSVEDPGRDYNEQFF. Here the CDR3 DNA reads TGCAGCGTGGAGGACCCAGGTAGAGACTACAATGAGCAGTTCTTC.

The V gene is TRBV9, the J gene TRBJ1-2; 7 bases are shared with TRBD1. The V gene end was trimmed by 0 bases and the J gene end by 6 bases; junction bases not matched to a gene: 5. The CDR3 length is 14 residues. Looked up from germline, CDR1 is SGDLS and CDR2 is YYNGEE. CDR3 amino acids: CASSVEAGGHGYTF. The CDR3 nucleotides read TGTGCCAGCAGCGTAGAGGCAGGGGGACATGGCTACACCTTC. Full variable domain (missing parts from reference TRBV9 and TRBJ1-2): DSGVTQTPKHLITATGQRVTLRCSPRSGDLSVYWYQQSLDQGLQFLIQYYNGEERAKGNILERFSAQQFPDLHSELNLSSLELGDSALYFCASSVEAGGHGYTFGSGTRLTVV.

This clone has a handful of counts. CDR3 sequence reads: CASSPRTGTNEKLFF. In DNA form, the CDR3 reads TGTGCCAGCAGCCCCCGGACAGGGACAAATGAAAAACTGTTTTTT. The chain is built from TRBV9 and TRBJ1-4, with 8 bases aligning to TRBD1. From germline, CDR1 is SGDLS and CDR2 YYNGEE. J was trimmed by 5 bases and V by 4 bases; bases with no gene match: 7. The CDR3 covers 15 residues.

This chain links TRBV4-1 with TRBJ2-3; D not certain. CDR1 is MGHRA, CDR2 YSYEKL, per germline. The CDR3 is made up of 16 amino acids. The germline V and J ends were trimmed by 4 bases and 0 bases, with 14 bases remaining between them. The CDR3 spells CASSPTIPQSTDTQYF. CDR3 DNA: TGCGCCAGCAGCCCCACAATACCTCAAAGCACAGATACGCAGTATTTT.

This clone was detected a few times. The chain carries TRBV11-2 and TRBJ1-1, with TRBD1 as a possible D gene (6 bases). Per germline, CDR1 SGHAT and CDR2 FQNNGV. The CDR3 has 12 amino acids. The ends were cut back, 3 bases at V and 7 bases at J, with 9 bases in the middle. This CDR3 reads CASSFRGIEAFF. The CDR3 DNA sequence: TGTGCCAGCAGCTTTAGGGGGATTGAAGCTTTCTTT.

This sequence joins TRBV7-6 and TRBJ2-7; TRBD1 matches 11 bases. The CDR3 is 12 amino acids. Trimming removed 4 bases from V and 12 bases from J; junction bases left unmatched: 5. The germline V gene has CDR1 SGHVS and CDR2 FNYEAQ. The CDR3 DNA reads TGTGCCAGCAGCTCAGGACAGGGGGCCGTGTACTTC. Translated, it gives CASSSGQGAVYF. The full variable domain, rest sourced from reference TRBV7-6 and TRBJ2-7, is GAGVSQSPRYKVTKRGQDVALRCDPISGHVSLYWYRQALGQGPEFLTYFNYEAQQDKSGLPNDRFSAERPEGSISTLTIQRTEQRDSAMYRCASSSGQGAVYFGPGTRLTVT.

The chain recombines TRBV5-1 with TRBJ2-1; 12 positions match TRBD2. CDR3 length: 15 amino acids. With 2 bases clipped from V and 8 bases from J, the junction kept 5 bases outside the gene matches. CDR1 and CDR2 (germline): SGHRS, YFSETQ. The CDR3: CASSLASGRAYEQFF. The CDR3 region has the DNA TGCGCCAGCAGCTTAGCTAGCGGGAGGGCCTATGAGCAGTTCTTC.

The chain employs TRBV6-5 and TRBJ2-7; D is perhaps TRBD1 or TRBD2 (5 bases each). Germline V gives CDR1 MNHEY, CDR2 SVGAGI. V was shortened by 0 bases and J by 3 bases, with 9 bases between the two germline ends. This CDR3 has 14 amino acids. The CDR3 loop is CASSYSGAYYEQYF. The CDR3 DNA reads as TGTGCCAGCAGTTACTCCGGGGCCTACTACGAGCAGTACTTC.

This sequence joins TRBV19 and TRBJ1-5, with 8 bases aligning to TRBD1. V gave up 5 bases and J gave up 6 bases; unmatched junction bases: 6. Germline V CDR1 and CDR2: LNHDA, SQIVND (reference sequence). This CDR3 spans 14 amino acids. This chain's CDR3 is CASSLQGGSQPQHF. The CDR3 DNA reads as TGTGCCAGTAGTTTACAGGGGGGAAGTCAGCCCCAGCATTTT.

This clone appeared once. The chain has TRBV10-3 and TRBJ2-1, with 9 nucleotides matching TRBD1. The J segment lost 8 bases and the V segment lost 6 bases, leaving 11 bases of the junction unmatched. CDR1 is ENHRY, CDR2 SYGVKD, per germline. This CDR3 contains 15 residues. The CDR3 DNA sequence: TGTGCCATCAGCGATCCGGGACAGGGAGAGGATGAGCAGTTCTTC. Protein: CAISDPGQGEDEQFF.

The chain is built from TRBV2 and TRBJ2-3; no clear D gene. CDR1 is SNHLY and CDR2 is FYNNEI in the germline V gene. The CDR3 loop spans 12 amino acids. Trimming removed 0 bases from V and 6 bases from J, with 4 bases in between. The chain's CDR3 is CASSEARDTQYF. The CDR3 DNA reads TGTGCCAGCAGTGAAGCTCGGGATACGCAGTATTTT.

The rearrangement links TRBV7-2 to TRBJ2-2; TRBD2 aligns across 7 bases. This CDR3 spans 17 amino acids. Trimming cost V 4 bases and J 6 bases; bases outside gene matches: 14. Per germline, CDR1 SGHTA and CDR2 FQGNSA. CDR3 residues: CASSSRTSGLVSGELFF. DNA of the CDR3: TGTGCCAGCAGCTCCCGCACCTCAGGACTAGTTTCCGGGGAGCTGTTTTTT. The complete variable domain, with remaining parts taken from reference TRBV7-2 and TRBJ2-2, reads GAGVSQSPSNKVTEKGKDVELRCDPISGHTALYWYRQSLGQGLEFLIYFQGNSAPDKSGLPSDRFSAERTGGSVSTLTIQRTQQEDSAVYLCASSSRTSGLVSGELFFGEGSRLTVL.

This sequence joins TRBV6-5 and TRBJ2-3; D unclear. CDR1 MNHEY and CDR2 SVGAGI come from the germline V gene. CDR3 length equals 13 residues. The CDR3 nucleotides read TGTGCGCTGGGGAACTCTCCCACAGATACGCAGTATTTT. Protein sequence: CALGNSPTDTQYF.

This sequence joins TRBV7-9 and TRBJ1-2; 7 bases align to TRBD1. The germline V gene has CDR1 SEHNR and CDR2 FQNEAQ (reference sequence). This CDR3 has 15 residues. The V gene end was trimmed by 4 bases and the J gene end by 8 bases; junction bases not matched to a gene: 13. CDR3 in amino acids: CASSSSLTGSRGYTF. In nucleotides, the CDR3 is TGTGCCAGCAGCTCATCCTTGACAGGGTCAAGGGGCTACACCTTC.

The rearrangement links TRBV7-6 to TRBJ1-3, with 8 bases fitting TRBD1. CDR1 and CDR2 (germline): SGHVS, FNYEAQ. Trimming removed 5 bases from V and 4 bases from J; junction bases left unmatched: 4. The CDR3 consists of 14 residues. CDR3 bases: TGTGCCAGCAGCCAGGGGGCGCCCGGAAACACCATATATTTT. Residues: CASSQGAPGNTIYF.